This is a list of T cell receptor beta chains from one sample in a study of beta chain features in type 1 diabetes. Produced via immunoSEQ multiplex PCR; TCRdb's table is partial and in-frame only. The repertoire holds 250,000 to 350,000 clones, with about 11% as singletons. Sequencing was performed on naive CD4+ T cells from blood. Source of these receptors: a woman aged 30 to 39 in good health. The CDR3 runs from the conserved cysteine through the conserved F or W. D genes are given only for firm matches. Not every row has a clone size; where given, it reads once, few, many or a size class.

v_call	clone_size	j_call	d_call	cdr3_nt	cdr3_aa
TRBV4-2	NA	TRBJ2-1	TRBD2	TGTGCCAGCAGCCAAGTGGGTTTGGCGGGAGGTATACAATCTGAGCAGTTCTTC	CASSQVGLAGGIQSEQFF
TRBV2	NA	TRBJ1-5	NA	TGTGCCAGCAGTGAGCTAAATAGCAATCAGCCCCAGCATTTT	CASSELNSNQPQHF
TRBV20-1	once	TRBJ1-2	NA	TGCAGTGATAGCAGGGAAACTGGCTACACCTTC	CSDSRETGYTF
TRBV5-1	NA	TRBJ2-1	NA	TGCGCCAGCAGCAAGGCACGGACTACCTCTTACAATGAGCAGTTCTTC	CASSKARTTSYNEQFF
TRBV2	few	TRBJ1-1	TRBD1	TGTGCCAGCAGTGAGGGACAGGGTTCAGCTTTCTTT	CASSEGQGSAFF
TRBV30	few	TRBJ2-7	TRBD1	TGTGCCCGGGACGGGACAGGGGGGTACGAGCAGTACTTC	CARDGTGGYEQYF
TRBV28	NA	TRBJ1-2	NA	TGTGCCAGCAGTTTCGGGGGGATATATGGCTACACCTTC	CASSFGGIYGYTF
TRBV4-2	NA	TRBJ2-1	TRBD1	TGTGCCAGCAGCCATTTTACGGGACAGGGGATCTACAATGAGCAGTTCTTC	CASSHFTGQGIYNEQFF
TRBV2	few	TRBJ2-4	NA	TGTGCCAGCAGTGAGACAGGTCTCAAAAACATTCAGTACTTC	CASSETGLKNIQYF
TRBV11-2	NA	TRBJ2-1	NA	TGTGCCAGCAGCTTAGATGGGGCCTATTATTCTGAGCAGTTCTTC	CASSLDGAYYSEQFF
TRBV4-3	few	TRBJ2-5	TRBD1	TGCGCCAGCAGCAAGGAACTCCTTCGGCTGGGACAGGCGGTCCCTTCGCAGTACTTC	CASSKELLRLGQAVPSQYF
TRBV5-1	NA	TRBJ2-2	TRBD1	TGCGCCAGCAGCATACAGGACAGGGAATGGCGCGGGGAGCTGTTTTTT	CASSIQDREWRGELFF
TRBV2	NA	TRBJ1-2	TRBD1	TGTGCCAGCTACCTGGACAGGGGCTATGGCTACACCTTC	CASYLDRGYGYTF
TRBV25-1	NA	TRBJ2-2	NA	TGTGCCAGCAGTGACAGGCAGGCCTACACCGGGGAGCTGTTTTTT	CASSDRQAYTGELFF
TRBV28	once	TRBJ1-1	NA	TGTGCCAGCAGCGACAGAGTGAACACTGAAGCTTTCTTT	CASSDRVNTEAFF
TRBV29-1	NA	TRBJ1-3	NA	TGCAGCGCCGGTACTGGAAACACCATATATTTT	CSAGTGNTIYF
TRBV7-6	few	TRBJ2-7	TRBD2	TGTGCCAGCAGCTTAGGGACTAGCGGGACTCAGTACTTC	CASSLGTSGTQYF
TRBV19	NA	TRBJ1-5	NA	TGTGCCAGTAGCTTTAGCAATCAGCCCCAGCATTTT	CASSFSNQPQHF
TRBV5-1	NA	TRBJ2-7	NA	TGCGCCAGCAGCCGCGACAGGACCCAAGGATACGAGCAGTACTTC	CASSRDRTQGYEQYF
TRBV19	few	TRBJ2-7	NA	TGTGCCAGTAGTATATCGGCGGGCCACGAGCAGTACTTC	CASSISAGHEQYF
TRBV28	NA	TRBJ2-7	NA	TGTGCCAGCAGGCGTTCCGGGGGTAGCTCCTACGAGCAGTACTTC	CASRRSGGSSYEQYF
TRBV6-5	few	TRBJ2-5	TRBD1	TGTGCCAGCAGACCGGGACAGGGATCGGAGACCCAGTACTTC	CASRPGQGSETQYF
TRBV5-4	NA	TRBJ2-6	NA	TGTGCCAGCAGCCACAGGGTAGCCGGGGCCAACGTCCTGACTTTC	CASSHRVAGANVLTF
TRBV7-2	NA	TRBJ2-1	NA	TGTGCCAGCAGCTTAGGTCCAGCCTACAATGAGCAGTTCTTC	CASSLGPAYNEQFF
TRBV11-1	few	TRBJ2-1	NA	TGTGCCAGCAGTAAGGAGTCCTACAATGAGCAGTTCTTC	CASSKESYNEQFF
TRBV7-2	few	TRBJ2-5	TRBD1	TGTGCCAGCAGCCCACATGAGGGGGCTGAGGAGACCCAGTACTTC	CASSPHEGAEETQYF
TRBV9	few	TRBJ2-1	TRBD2	TGTGCCAGCAGCCCAGCTAGCGGGAGATATAATGAGCAGTTCTTC	CASSPASGRYNEQFF
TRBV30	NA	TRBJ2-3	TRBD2	TGTGCCTGGAGTCGGGGGGGCGGGACAGATACGCAGTATTTT	CAWSRGGGTDTQYF
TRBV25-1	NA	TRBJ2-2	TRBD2	TGTGCCAGCAGTGAACCGCGCGGGAGATCGAACACCGGGGAGCTGTTTTTT	CASSEPRGRSNTGELFF
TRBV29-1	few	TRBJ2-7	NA	TGCAGCGTTGAACGGGGAAACGAGCAGTACTTC	CSVERGNEQYF
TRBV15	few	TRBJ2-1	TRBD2	TGTGCCACCAGCAGAGTAGCCGGGACTAGCGGGATATATGAGCAGTTCTTC	CATSRVAGTSGIYEQFF
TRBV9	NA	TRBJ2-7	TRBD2	TGTGCCAGCAGCGGGGGCGAGCGGGAGGGCCGGTACGAGCAGTACTTC	CASSGGEREGRYEQYF
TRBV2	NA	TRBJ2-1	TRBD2	TGTGCCAGCAGTGAATTGCCCATAGCGGGAGGGTTGCAGTTCTTC	CASSELPIAGGLQFF
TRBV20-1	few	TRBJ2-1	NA	TGCAGCCGGAGCGGCCTCAATGAGCAGTTCTTC	CSRSGLNEQFF
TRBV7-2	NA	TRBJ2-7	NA	TGTGCCAGCAGCTTAGAGCGGCTAGCGAACGGCTACGAGCAGTACTTC	CASSLERLANGYEQYF
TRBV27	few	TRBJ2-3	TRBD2	TGTGCCAGCAGCCGACTAGCGGGGGGTGAGGGCACAGATACGCAGTATTTT	CASSRLAGGEGTDTQYF
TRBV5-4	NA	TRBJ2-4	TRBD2	TGTGCCAGCAGCCTGGGAGGGGACTCCAATCCGCTACTCTTC	CASSLGGDSNPLLF
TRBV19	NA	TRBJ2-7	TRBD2	TGTGCCAGTAGTGCGAACTACGGACTAGCGGGGAGCGTGCAGTACTTC	CASSANYGLAGSVQYF
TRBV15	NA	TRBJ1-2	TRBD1	TGTGCCACCAGCAGAGAGCCCCCGGGGACAGGCTTGAGTTTGGTGGCTGGCTACACCTTC	CATSREPPGTGLSLVAGYTF
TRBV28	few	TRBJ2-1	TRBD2	TGTGCCAGCAGTTTAACCGGCGGGGGACCTGGAGGAGGGTACAATGAGCAGTTCTTC	CASSLTGGGPGGGYNEQFF
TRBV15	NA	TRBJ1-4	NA	TGTGCCACCAGCAGAGATCGAACAGATAATAATGAAAAACTGTTTTTT	CATSRDRTDNNEKLFF
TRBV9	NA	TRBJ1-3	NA	TGTGCCAGCAACAGCCCGATCTCTGGAAACACCATATATTTT	CASNSPISGNTIYF
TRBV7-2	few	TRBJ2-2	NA	TGTGCCAGCAGCTTATACAGAAACACCGGGGAGCTGTTTTTT	CASSLYRNTGELFF
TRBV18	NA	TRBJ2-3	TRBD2	TGTGCCAGCTCACCGCAGCGGGAGGGGACAGATACGCAGTATTTT	CASSPQREGTDTQYF
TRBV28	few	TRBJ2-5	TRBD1	TGTGCCAGCAGTTTACAGGGGGCTTTGGAGACCCAGTACTTC	CASSLQGALETQYF
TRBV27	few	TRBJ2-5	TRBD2	TGTGCCAGCAGTTTCACGGGACTAGCGGGAAGGGAGACCCAGTACTTC	CASSFTGLAGRETQYF
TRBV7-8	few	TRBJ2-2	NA	TGTGCCAGCAGCTTAGATCGTCGAGGGACCGGGGAGCTGTTTTTT	CASSLDRRGTGELFF
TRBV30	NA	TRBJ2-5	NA	TGTGCCTGGGGTTCCGTAGTTTTCCAGTACTTC	CAWGSVVFQYF
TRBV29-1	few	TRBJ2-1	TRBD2	TGCAGCGTTGGAACCGGGACTAGCGGGAGCAATGAGCAGTTCTTC	CSVGTGTSGSNEQFF
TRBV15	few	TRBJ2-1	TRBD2	TGTGCCACCAGCAGAGATATAGCGGGACACAATGAGCAGTTCTTC	CATSRDIAGHNEQFF
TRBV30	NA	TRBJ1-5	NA	TGTGCCTGGAGTAGCAAGGGGAATCAGCCCCAGCATTTT	CAWSSKGNQPQHF
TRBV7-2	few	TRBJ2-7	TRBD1	TGTGCCAGCAGCTTAGTGGGACAGGGTAGGTCCTACGAGCAGTACTTC	CASSLVGQGRSYEQYF
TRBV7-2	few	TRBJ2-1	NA	TGTGCCAGCAGCTTGGGGTCAGGAGGGTACAATGAGCAGTTCTTC	CASSLGSGGYNEQFF
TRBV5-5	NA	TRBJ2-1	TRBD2	TGTGCCAGCAGCTCCCGAGCGGGAGGGTTCCCCTACAATGAGCAGTTCTTC	CASSSRAGGFPYNEQFF